The 31 T cell receptor beta chains listed next were all sequenced from one sample in a study of cytomegalovirus exposure and HLA in healthy donors. The primer mix had 60 Vbeta and 13 Jbeta primers. Some clones are missing from TCRdb's copy, which holds only in-frame ones; the method was immunoSEQ multiplex PCR. This sample has around 120,000 clones; 70% to 80% occur once, and the top ten carry 1.6%. Sequences were obtained from PBMCs. These receptors all stem from a woman under 30 in good health and CMV-seronegative.

This clone was recorded once. The chain joins TRBV4-1 to TRBJ1-1; no clear D gene. The germline CDR1 and CDR2 sequences are MGHRA and YSYEKL. The CDR3 sequence is 15 residues long. Trimming removed 0 bases at V and 3 bases at J, with 11 bases between. This CDR3 is CASSQDRGPDTEAFF. As DNA, the CDR3 is TGCGCCAGCAGCCAAGATCGGGGTCCAGACACTGAAGCTTTCTTT.

V is TRBV5-4 and J is TRBJ2-2, with D perhaps TRBD1 or TRBD2 (5 bases each). The CDR3 extends over 14 amino acids. V was clipped by 4 bases and J by 8 bases, with 15 bases between them. Germline V lookup: CDR1 SGHNT, CDR2 YYREEE (reference sequence). The CDR3 loop reads CASSLGPRGGELFF. Here the CDR3 DNA reads TGTGCCAGCAGCCTGGGACCTCGAGGAGGGGAGCTGTTTTTT. The variable domain in full, completed from reference TRBV5-4 and TRBJ2-2, reads ETGVTQSPTHLIKTRGQQVTLRCSSQSGHNTVSWYQQALGQGPQFIFQYYREEENGRGNFPPRFSGLQFPNYSSELNVNALELDDSALYLCASSLGPRGGELFFGEGSRLTVL.

V is TRBV5-4 and J is TRBJ1-2; 9 bases match TRBD1. The ends lost 2 bases at V and 7 bases at J; junction bases unmatched: 9. The CDR3 is 15 amino acids. In germline, CDR1 is SGHNT, CDR2 YYREEE (reference sequence). DNA of the CDR3: TGTGCCAGCAGCTTTACAGGGGGCGCGGAGGGTGGCTACACCTTC. Translation gives CASSFTGGAEGGYTF. Full variable domain (outside the CDR3, taken from reference TRBV5-4 and TRBJ1-2): ETGVTQSPTHLIKTRGQQVTLRCSSQSGHNTVSWYQQALGQGPQFIFQYYREEENGRGNFPPRFSGLQFPNYSSELNVNALELDDSALYLCASSFTGGAEGGYTFGSGTRLTVV.

V gene TRBV9 combines with J gene TRBJ1-1; a possible D gene is TRBD1 (5 bases). V dropped 4 bases and J dropped 3 bases, with 16 bases sitting between them. CDR1 and CDR2 (germline): SGDLS, YYNGEE. This CDR3 spans 15 amino acids. The CDR3 reads CASSPRGRGDTEAFF. The CDR3 bases are TGTGCCAGCAGCCCACGGGGGAGGGGTGACACTGAAGCTTTCTTT. Supplemented by reference TRBV9 and TRBJ1-1, the full variable domain reads DSGVTQTPKHLITATGQRVTLRCSPRSGDLSVYWYQQSLDQGLQFLIQYYNGEERAKGNILERFSAQQFPDLHSELNLSSLELGDSALYFCASSPRGRGDTEAFFGQGTRLTVV.

The chain is built from TRBV5-1 and TRBJ2-3; 14 bases agree with TRBD2. J lost 0 bases, V lost 1 base, and 7 bases had no gene match. The CDR3 loop spans 19 amino acids. The V gene's germline CDR1 is SGHRS and CDR2 YFSETQ. CDR3 sequence (DNA): TGCGCCAGCAGCTTGCCCGGGACTAGCGGGGGCCCTAGCACAGATACGCAGTATTTT. Amino acid sequence: CASSLPGTSGGPSTDTQYF.

The gene calls are TRBV4-1 and TRBJ2-5; 12 bases match TRBD2. Germline V gene sequence: CDR1 MGHRA, CDR2 YSYEKL. The CDR3 loop spans 17 amino acids. The V gene end was trimmed by 1 base and the J gene end by 1 base; junction bases not matched to a gene: 4. The CDR3 protein is CASSQGQGLAGQETQYF. The CDR3 bases are TGCGCCAGCAGCCAAGGTCAGGGACTAGCGGGCCAAGAGACCCAGTACTTC.

This clone occurred a few times. The chain employs TRBV4-1 and TRBJ1-2; the match to TRBD1 covers 9 bases. CDR1 and CDR2 (germline): MGHRA, YSYEKL. The CDR3 consists of 15 residues. The J segment lost 4 bases and the V segment lost 3 bases, leaving 6 bases of the junction unmatched. For the CDR3, the DNA is TGCGCCAGCAGCCAGGAGGGACAGGGCGGCTATGGCTACACCTTC. Translated, it gives CASSQEGQGGYGYTF.

This clone was seen a handful of times. The chain has TRBV5-1 and TRBJ2-3; 7 nucleotides line up with TRBD1. Germline CDR1 and CDR2: SGHRS and YFSETQ. V was pared by 3 bases and J by 0 bases, with 10 bases of the junction left unmatched. The CDR3 length is 17 residues. For the CDR3, the DNA is TGCGCCAGCAGCTCCCGGGACAGATTATCTAGCACAGATACGCAGTATTTT. It is translated as CASSSRDRLSSTDTQYF.

The genes are TRBV19 and TRBJ1-2; TRBD1 aligns across 8 bases. The junction had 5 bases not matched to a gene; V was cut back by 8 bases and J by 0 bases. Looked up from germline, CDR1 is LNHDA and CDR2 is SQIVND (reference sequence). The CDR3 extends over 14 amino acids. The CDR3 protein is CASLPGGPNYGYTF. The CDR3 region has the DNA TGTGCCAGTTTACCAGGGGGCCCTAACTATGGCTACACCTTC.

This clone was seen a few times. The genes are TRBV7-8 and TRBJ2-1; D is perhaps TRBD1 (5 bases). Germline V gives CDR1 SGHVS, CDR2 FQNEAQ. The CDR3 covers 17 residues. Trimming left V 5 bases short and J 0 bases short, with 17 bases between. This chain's CDR3 is CASSTRRVPSSYNEQFF. CDR3 bases: TGTGCCAGCAGCACACGCAGGGTACCAAGCTCCTACAATGAGCAGTTCTTC. Full variable domain (remainder filled in from reference TRBV7-8 and TRBJ2-1): GAGVSQSPRYKVAKRGQDVALRCDPISGHVSLFWYQQALGQGPEFLTYFQNEAQLDKSGLPSDRFFAERPEGSVSTLKIQRTQQEDSAVYLCASSTRRVPSSYNEQFFGPGTRLTVL.

The chain uses TRBV7-9 and TRBJ2-5; 12 bases match TRBD1. Germline V lookup: CDR1 SEHNR, CDR2 FQNEAQ (reference sequence). The CDR3 consists of 16 residues. Germline trimming cut 6 bases from V and 4 bases from J; bases unmatched to any gene: 9. The CDR3, as DNA: TGTGCCAGCAGTTCTCCGGGACAGGGGGCGAGAGAGACCCAGTACTTC. Protein product: CASSSPGQGARETQYF.

This clone appeared once. The rearrangement uses TRBV29-1 and TRBJ2-7; a possible D gene is TRBD2 (6 bases). V was pared by 5 bases and J by 3 bases, with 23 bases between. In germline, CDR1 is SQVTM, CDR2 ANQGSEA. This CDR3 region has 16 residues. The CDR3 spells CSVRGGAGPSNYEQYF. The CDR3 bases are TGCAGCGTTAGAGGAGGGGCAGGGCCCTCGAACTACGAGCAGTACTTC.

This chain joins TRBV7-2 and TRBJ2-3; 8 bases fit TRBD2. The V gene end was trimmed by 2 bases and the J gene end by 5 bases; junction bases not matched to a gene: 9. The CDR3 consists of 16 residues. Germline CDR1 SGHTA, CDR2 FQGNSA. The CDR3 region is CASSLSRGGNGDTQYF. In DNA form, the CDR3 reads TGTGCCAGCAGCTTAAGTCGGGGGGGCAATGGAGATACGCAGTATTTT.

V usage is TRBV28 and J usage is TRBJ1-1; weak D call: TRBD1 (5 bases). V lost 4 bases and J 5 bases, leaving 20 bases between the germline ends. The CDR3 loop spans 16 amino acids. Looked up from germline, CDR1 is MDHEN and CDR2 is SYDVKM. The CDR3: CASSWSGTDRRTEAFF. The CDR3 DNA follows: TGTGCCAGCAGTTGGTCAGGGACTGATAGGAGGACTGAAGCTTTCTTT.

The chain combines TRBV5-8 with TRBJ1-1; D not certain. V lost 1 base and J lost 4, with 5 bases in between. In germline, CDR1 is SGHTS, CDR2 YDEGEE. The CDR3 is 12 residues long. The CDR3 DNA reads as TGTGCCAGCAGCTTGTCCCGCACTGAAGCTTTCTTT. Translating gives CASSLSRTEAFF.

The rearrangement uses TRBV10-2 and TRBJ2-3; a possible D gene is TRBD1 (6 bases). The CDR3 has 14 residues. V dropped 3 bases and J dropped 4 bases, with 11 bases sitting between them. Germline-derived CDR1 and CDR2 are WSHSY and SAAADI. The CDR3: CASSEVTGSDTQYF. DNA of the CDR3: TGCGCCAGCAGTGAAGTAACAGGGTCAGATACGCAGTATTTT.

The V and J genes are TRBV30 and TRBJ2-7; unclear D gene. Germline V gives CDR1 GTSNPN, CDR2 SVGIG (reference sequence). Trimming removed 2 bases from V and 3 bases from J, with 11 bases in between. The CDR3 loop spans 13 amino acids. The CDR3 sequence: CAWSTDKHYEQYF. The CDR3 region has the DNA TGTGCCTGGAGTACCGACAAGCACTACGAGCAGTACTTC.

The sample holds a few counts of this clone. The V call is TRBV27, the J call TRBJ1-4; TRBD1 matches 7 bases. The CDR3 runs 14 residues. Looked up from germline, CDR1 is MNHEY and CDR2 is SMNVEV (reference sequence). The trim removed 5 bases at V and 3 bases at J, leaving 3 bases unmatched. The CDR3 protein is CASSKQGSNEKLFF. The DNA for the CDR3 is TGTGCCAGCAGTAAACAGGGGTCTAATGAAAAACTGTTTTTT.

In this sample, this clone turned up a few times. The chain uses TRBV5-4 and TRBJ1-1; a possible D gene is TRBD1 (6 bases). Deletions cut 0 bases from V and 1 base from J, with 10 bases between. The germline V gene has CDR1 SGHNT and CDR2 YYREEE (reference sequence). The CDR3 is made up of 15 amino acids. The CDR3, as DNA: TGTGCCAGCAGCTTGGGGGGGCGGGCGAACACTGAAGCTTTCTTT. It specifies CASSLGGRANTEAFF. Filled out from reference TRBV5-4 and TRBJ1-1, the complete variable domain reads ETGVTQSPTHLIKTRGQQVTLRCSSQSGHNTVSWYQQALGQGPQFIFQYYREEENGRGNFPPRFSGLQFPNYSSELNVNALELDDSALYLCASSLGGRANTEAFFGQGTRLTVV.

The chain carries TRBV4-1 and TRBJ1-2; TRBD1 agrees at 10 bases. Germline CDR1 and CDR2: MGHRA and YSYEKL. The CDR3 totals 18 residues. The V gene end was trimmed by 2 bases and the J gene end by 3 bases; junction bases not matched to a gene: 12. The CDR3 DNA is TGCGCCAGCAGCCAATTACCGGGGACAGGGGCCGGGGACTATGGCTACACCTTC. Amino acid sequence: CASSQLPGTGAGDYGYTF.

Only one count was recorded for this clone. The V and J genes are TRBV5-1 and TRBJ1-1, with 7 bases fitting TRBD1. The germline V gene has CDR1 SGHRS and CDR2 YFSETQ. The V segment lost 1 base and the J segment 5 bases; nucleotides outside the gene matches: 8. This CDR3 region has 15 residues. CDR3 DNA: TGCGCCAGCAGCTTGTACACAGGGGCAGGGACTGAAGCTTTCTTT. It yields the protein CASSLYTGAGTEAFF.

The chain recombines TRBV11-3 with TRBJ2-1; D is possibly TRBD1 (6 bases). Germline values: CDR1 SGHNT, CDR2 YENEEA. The CDR3 has 15 amino acids. Trimming stripped 4 bases from V and 0 bases from J, with 10 bases between. CDR3 residues: CASSYREHSYNEQFF. The CDR3, as DNA: TGTGCCAGCAGCTACAGGGAGCACTCCTACAATGAGCAGTTCTTC.

The CDR3 spells CATSRGVDRGLNEQYF. CDR3 bases: TGTGCCACCAGCAGGGGTGTTGACAGGGGGCTAAACGAGCAGTACTTC. The chain uses TRBV15 and TRBJ2-7, with 10 bases aligning to TRBD1. CDR3 length equals 16 residues. Germline V gene sequence: CDR1 LNHNV, CDR2 YYDKDF (reference sequence). J was trimmed by 5 bases and V by 3 bases; bases with no gene match: 10.

CDR3 nucleotide sequence: TGCGCCAGCAGCCCTGGGGTTTCGGACAGGGGGCGAACTGAAGCTTTCTTT. Protein product: CASSPGVSDRGRTEAFF. The chain has TRBV5-1 and TRBJ1-1; TRBD1 matches at 11 bases. The CDR3 is made up of 17 amino acids. Losses at the gene ends were 4 bases for V and 5 bases for J; bases not matched to a gene: 13. Germline CDR1 reads SGHRS; CDR2 reads YFSETQ.

The chain recombines TRBV6-5 with TRBJ2-1; tentative D call: TRBD1 (7 bases). CDR1 is MNHEY and CDR2 is SVGAGI in the germline V gene. The CDR3 sequence is 15 residues long. V was pared by 4 bases and J by 8 bases, with 18 bases between. CDR3 nucleotide sequence: TGTGCCAGCAGTTTGGAGGGGGCCTACTCGGATGAGCAGTTCTTC. Translation: CASSLEGAYSDEQFF.

There are a few counts of this clone. The chain joins TRBV6-5 to TRBJ2-7; 7 bases agree with TRBD1. Germline loops: CDR1 MNHEY, CDR2 SVGAGI. The ends lost 4 bases at V and 2 bases at J; junction bases unmatched: 5. The CDR3 totals 14 residues. The CDR3, as DNA: TGTGCCAGCAGTTTATACAGGGGCCCCTACGAGCAGTACTTC. This translates into CASSLYRGPYEQYF.

With respect to this clone: The junction differs from germline at one of its ends, possibly a read error. The chain is built from TRBV7-6 and TRBJ1-1; unclear D gene. The CDR3 consists of 13 residues. Germline V gene data show CDR1 as SGHVS and CDR2 as FNYEAQ. The CDR3 sequence is CASSLWLNTEAFF. CDR3 coding DNA: TGTGCCAGCAGCTTATGGTTGAACACGGAAGCTTTCTTT.

The V and J genes are TRBV18 and TRBJ1-6, with 10 bases matching TRBD1. The CDR3 is made up of 16 amino acids. The germline CDR1 and CDR2 sequences are KGHSH and LQKENI. V trimming: 4 bases; J trimming: 3 bases; junction bases outside the gene matches: 3. CDR3 residues: CASSLGQGGYNSPLHF. In nucleotides, the CDR3 is TGTGCCAGCTCACTTGGACAGGGGGGCTATAATTCACCCCTCCACTTT.

The chain combines TRBV28 with TRBJ2-7, with TRBD1 identical over 10 bases. Per germline, CDR1 MDHEN and CDR2 SYDVKM. The V and J ends lost 10 bases and 3 bases, in that order; junction bases with no gene match: 9. This CDR3 is built from 14 residues. The chain's CDR3 is CATRRGTGDYEQYF. The CDR3 DNA is TGTGCCACCAGGAGAGGGACAGGGGACTACGAGCAGTACTTC. The entire variable domain, with the rest obtained from reference TRBV28 and TRBJ2-7, is as follows: DVKVTQSSRYLVKRTGEKVFLECVQDMDHENMFWYRQDPGLGLRLIYFSYDVKMKEKGDIPEGYSVSREKKERFSLILESASTNQTSMYLCATRRGTGDYEQYFGPGTRLTVT.

The V call is TRBV5-1, the J call TRBJ1-2; possible D gene TRBD1, 5 bases. V was trimmed by 0 bases and J by 2 bases, leaving 11 bases between them. Germline assignment: CDR1 SGHRS and CDR2 YFSETQ. This CDR3 region has 15 residues. CDR3 sequence reads: CASSLDQGFNYGYTF. The CDR3 nucleotides read TGCGCCAGCAGCTTGGATCAGGGATTCAACTATGGCTACACCTTC.

This clone was counted a single time. The CDR3 is CASRHGDRNYGYTF. In DNA form, the CDR3 reads TGTGCCAGCAGGCACGGGGACAGAAACTATGGCTACACCTTC. This chain joins TRBV28 and TRBJ1-2; the match to TRBD1 covers 7 bases. The CDR3 is made up of 14 amino acids. Germline loops: CDR1 MDHEN, CDR2 SYDVKM. V shed 6 bases, J shed 2 bases, and the junction held 6 bases outside the gene matches.